These 20 T cell receptor beta chains were all obtained from the same sample, sequenced in a study of shared clonotypes between healthy human individuals. The repertoire was sequenced with immunoSEQ multiplex PCR; TCRdb's copy has only in-frame clones and lacks some. The table shows around 440,000 clones, with around 77% occurring only once. Sequencing used PBMCs. The receptors here all came from a woman aged 40-49 years in good health. Some clones in this sample may be carry-over from other donors' samples.

The rearrangement joins TRBV28 to TRBJ1-5; a weak D match, TRBD1 (6 bases). The length of the CDR3 is 15 residues. The V gene lost 5 bases and the J gene lost 5 bases, with 16 bases spanning the gap. CDR1 and CDR2 from the germline V gene are MDHEN and SYDVKM. The CDR3 spells CASSGRGGTHQPQHF. Here the CDR3 DNA reads TGTGCCAGCAGTGGCAGGGGCGGGACCCATCAGCCCCAGCATTTT.

In regard to this clone: A far larger clone lies a single base away; this is likely a read error. V usage is TRBV30 and J usage is TRBJ2-5, with a weak D call TRBD2 (6 bases). The CDR3 extends over 13 amino acids. CDR1 is GTSNPN and CDR2 is SVGIG in the germline V gene (reference sequence). Deletions cut 8 bases from V and 7 bases from J, with 20 bases between. CDR3 coding DNA: TGTGCCCGGATCGTGGGTGGGGGGTCGACCCAGTACTTC. Translating gives CARIVGGGSTQYF.

The rearrangement uses TRBV5-5 and TRBJ1-2; perhaps TRBD1 as D (5 bases). Trimming removed 3 bases at V and 1 base at J, with 16 bases between. Germline CDR1 SGHKS, CDR2 YYEKEE (reference sequence). The CDR3 is 16 amino acids. The CDR3 sequence is CASSYASGLYNYGYTF. CDR3 sequence (DNA): TGTGCCAGCAGCTACGCGTCGGGACTCTATAACTATGGCTACACCTTC.

The CDR3 sequence is CATYRGLTNTGELFF. As DNA, the CDR3 is TGTGCCACCTATAGGGGTTTGACGAACACCGGGGAGCTGTTTTTT. This sequence joins TRBV11-2 and TRBJ2-2; a possible D gene is TRBD1 (5 bases). The CDR3 spans 15 residues. V lost 10 bases, J lost 0 bases, and 15 bases lay in between. CDR1 and CDR2 from the germline V gene are SGHAT and FQNNGV.

This clone was counted only a few times. The chain joins TRBV19 to TRBJ2-1, with TRBD2 identical over 10 bases. Germline values: CDR1 LNHDA, CDR2 SQIVND (reference sequence). The junction had 5 bases not matched to a gene; V was cut back by 5 bases and J by 1 base. This CDR3 is built from 16 residues. The CDR3 sequence is CASSGATSGSYNEQFF. For the CDR3, the DNA is TGTGCCAGTAGTGGTGCGACTAGCGGGTCCTACAATGAGCAGTTCTTC.

Comments on this clone: A read error likely explains this, since a far larger clone differs by one base. This chain connects TRBV30 to TRBJ1-4; D gene uncertain. V was clipped by 0 bases and J by 3 bases, with 11 bases between them. The CDR3 is 15 residues long. Germline V lookup: CDR1 GTSNPN, CDR2 SVGIG (reference sequence). This CDR3 is CAWSVLGGANEKLFF. In DNA form, the CDR3 reads TGTGCCTGGAGTGTACTGGGCGGGGCTAATGAAAAACTGTTTTTT.

V usage is TRBV28 and J usage is TRBJ1-1; no clear D. Germline V gene sequence: CDR1 MDHEN, CDR2 SYDVKM. This CDR3 has 15 amino acids. Trimming removed 6 bases at V and 0 bases at J, with 14 bases between. CDR3 protein: CASRGRKSVNTEAFF. The CDR3 DNA is TGTGCCAGCAGGGGCCGAAAGTCAGTGAACACTGAAGCTTTCTTT.

As for this clone: At one end, the junction sequence differs from germline, possibly due to a read error. The chain joins TRBV30 to TRBJ1-3, with 7 nucleotides matching TRBD1. Germline values: CDR1 GTSNPN, CDR2 SVGIG (reference sequence). The CDR3 contains 13 residues. The CDR3 here is CALDRASGSTIYF. As DNA, the CDR3 is TGTGCCTTAGACAGGGCCTCTGGAAGCACCATATATTTT. The variable domain in full, with the rest retrieved from reference TRBV30 and TRBJ1-3, is SQTIHQWPATLVQPVGSPLSLECTVEGTSNPNLYWYRQAAGRGLQLLFYSVGIGQISSEVPQNLSASRPQDRQFILSSKKLLLSDSGFYLCALDRASGSTIYFGEGSWLTVV.

This chain links TRBV25-1 with TRBJ2-7; TRBD1 matches at 8 bases. The CDR3 runs to 14 residues. The junction had 4 bases not matched to a gene; V was cut back by 6 bases and J by 0 bases. The germline V gene has CDR1 MGHDK and CDR2 SYGVNS. CDR3 bases: TGTGCCAGCAGCTGGACAGGGAGCTCCTACGAGCAGTACTTC. It translates to CASSWTGSSYEQYF.

The rearrangement links TRBV27 to TRBJ2-1; 9 bases align to TRBD2. Germline values: CDR1 MNHEY, CDR2 SMNVEV (reference sequence). The CDR3 consists of 14 residues. V shed 6 bases and J 4 bases; nucleotides not matched to a gene: 4. The CDR3 DNA is TGTGCCAGCAGACTCCTAGCGGGGTACAATGAGCAGTTCTTC. This encodes CASRLLAGYNEQFF.

For this clone: This specimen includes other DNA sequences encoding the same CDR3. The chain uses TRBV7-2 and TRBJ1-5; 7 bases map to TRBD1. The ends lost 5 bases at V and 2 bases at J; junction bases unmatched: 3. The CDR3 has 14 amino acids. Germline assignment: CDR1 SGHTA and CDR2 FQGNSA. The CDR3 DNA is TGTGCCAGCAGCCGAGACAGGGGCAATCAGCCCCAGCATTTT. Its protein is CASSRDRGNQPQHF. The full variable domain, rest sourced from reference TRBV7-2 and TRBJ1-5, is GAGVSQSPSNKVTEKGKDVELRCDPISGHTALYWYRQSLGQGLEFLIYFQGNSAPDKSGLPSDRFSAERTGGSVSTLTIQRTQQEDSAVYLCASSRDRGNQPQHFGDGTRLSIL.

The table lists this clone with a few counts. This chain's CDR3 is CASSFGTPEETQYF. Written as DNA, the CDR3 is TGTGCCAGCAGTTTTGGGACTCCCGAGGAGACCCAGTACTTC. This rearrangement joins TRBV28 to TRBJ2-5; perhaps TRBD2 as D (6 bases). The V gene's germline CDR1 is MDHEN and CDR2 SYDVKM. Trimming stripped 3 bases from V and 5 bases from J, with 13 bases between. The CDR3 has 14 residues.

Details on this clone: The same CDR3 also results from other DNA sequences found in this sample. V gene TRBV6-4 combines with J gene TRBJ2-3; maybe TRBD2 (6 bases). Deletions cut 3 bases from V and 3 bases from J, with 13 bases between. CDR3 length: 15 amino acids. Germline CDR1 is MRHNA and CDR2 is SNTAGT. The CDR3 loop reads CASSEGGGGTDTQYF. The CDR3 DNA reads TGTGCCAGCAGTGAAGGCGGTGGGGGGACAGATACGCAGTATTTT.

This clone has ten or more counts. This sample includes further DNA sequences coding for the same CDR3. The chain has TRBV18 and TRBJ2-5; D is ambiguous. The CDR3 sequence is 13 residues long. V was clipped by 1 base and J by 10 bases, with 13 bases between them. Germline assignment: CDR1 KGHSH and CDR2 LQKENI. CDR3 loop: CASSPLGSPGQYF. The CDR3 nucleotides read TGTGCCAGCTCACCACTTGGCAGCCCGGGCCAGTACTTC. The variable domain in full, completed from reference TRBV18 and TRBJ2-5, reads NAGVMQNPRHLVRRRGQEARLRCSPMKGHSHVYWYRQLPEEGLKFMVYLQKENIIDESGMPKERFSAEFPKEGPSILRIQQVVRGDSAAYFCASSPLGSPGQYFGPGTRLLVL.

This clone has a handful of counts. The J gene is TRBJ2-5, the V gene TRBV27; D is possibly TRBD2 (5 bases). The CDR3 sequence is 16 residues long. From germline, CDR1 is MNHEY and CDR2 SMNVEV (reference sequence). Trimming pared 4 bases from V and 5 bases from J, leaving 20 bases between. CDR3 nucleotide sequence: TGTGCCAGCAGTTCGGCCTCGGGGAGAGGGTGGGAGACCCAGTACTTC. It translates to CASSSASGRGWETQYF.

This clone was recorded many times. Distinct nucleotide sequences in the sample also encode this CDR3. The chain recombines TRBV5-1 with TRBJ2-2; D is uncertain. This CDR3 spans 15 amino acids. Deletions cut 4 bases from V and 1 base from J, with 11 bases between. CDR1 and CDR2 from the germline V gene are SGHRS and YFSETQ. The CDR3 region has the DNA TGCGCCAGCAGCCCAAGGACCATGAACACCGGGGAGCTGTTTTTT. Protein product: CASSPRTMNTGELFF.

This clone occurred a few times. V and J are TRBV4-2 and TRBJ2-6; D perhaps matches TRBD1 (7 bases). Germline CDR1 and CDR2: LGHNA and YNFKEQ. The CDR3 spans 17 residues. V was shortened by 4 bases and J by 0 bases, with 13 bases between the two germline ends. The CDR3 reads CASSRGDSPSGANVLTF. The DNA for the CDR3 is TGTGCCAGCAGCCGCGGGGACAGCCCCTCTGGGGCCAACGTCCTGACTTTC.

A few counts support this clone. CDR3 residues: CASTTSPGTGSDEQYF. The CDR3 DNA follows: TGTGCCAGCACCACATCCCCCGGGACAGGGTCGGACGAGCAGTACTTC. The gene calls are TRBV2 and TRBJ2-7; 9 bases agree with TRBD1. Germline CDR1 is SNHLY and CDR2 is FYNNEI. CDR3 length: 16 residues. The V and J ends lost 7 bases and 5 bases, in that order; junction bases with no gene match: 15.

This clone was observed a single time. The chain couples TRBV7-8 to TRBJ1-1; D gene ambiguous. Deletions cut 1 base from V and 4 bases from J, with 7 bases between. The CDR3 loop spans 13 amino acids. CDR1 SGHVS and CDR2 FQNEAQ come from the germline V gene. The CDR3 DNA sequence: TGTGCCAGCAGCTTAGGTTCTGCCACTGAAGCTTTCTTT. Translated: CASSLGSATEAFF.

The chain combines TRBV9 with TRBJ2-1; 10 nucleotides align to TRBD2. Trimming took 4 bases from V and 8 from J; bases not matched to a gene: 15. Germline V gene data show CDR1 as SGDLS and CDR2 as YYNGEE. This CDR3 has 17 amino acids. CDR3 nucleotide sequence: TGTGCCAGCAGCCCGCGGACAGCACTAGCGGGGCAGTATGAGCAGTTCTTC. Its translation: CASSPRTALAGQYEQFF.